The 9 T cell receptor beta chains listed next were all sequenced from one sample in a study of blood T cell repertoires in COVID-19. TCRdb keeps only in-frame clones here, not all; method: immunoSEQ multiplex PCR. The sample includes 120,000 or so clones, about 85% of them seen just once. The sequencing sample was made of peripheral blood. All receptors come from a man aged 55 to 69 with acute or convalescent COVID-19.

The CDR3 sequence: CASGLASGQYF. CDR3 nucleotides: TGTGCCAGCGGACTAGCGTCGGGGCAGTACTTC. The chain recombines TRBV10-3 with TRBJ2-7, with 9 bases identical to TRBD2. V lost 10 bases to trimming and J lost 9 bases; unmatched junction nucleotides: 7. This CDR3 comprises 11 residues. Germline V gene sequence: CDR1 ENHRY, CDR2 SYGVKD.

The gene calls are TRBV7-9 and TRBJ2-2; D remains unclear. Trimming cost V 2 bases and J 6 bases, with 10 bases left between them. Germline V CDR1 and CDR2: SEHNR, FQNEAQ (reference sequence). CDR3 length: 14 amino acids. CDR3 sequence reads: CASSLSFRAGELFF. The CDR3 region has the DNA TGTGCCAGCAGCTTAAGCTTTCGGGCCGGGGAGCTGTTTTTT.

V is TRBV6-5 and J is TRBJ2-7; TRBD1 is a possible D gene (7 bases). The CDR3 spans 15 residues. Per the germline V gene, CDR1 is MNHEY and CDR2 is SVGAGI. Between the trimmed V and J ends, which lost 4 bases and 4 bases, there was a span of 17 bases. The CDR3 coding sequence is TGTGCCAGCAGTTCCACCAGACAGGGAGGTTACGAGCAGTACTTC. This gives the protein CASSSTRQGGYEQYF.

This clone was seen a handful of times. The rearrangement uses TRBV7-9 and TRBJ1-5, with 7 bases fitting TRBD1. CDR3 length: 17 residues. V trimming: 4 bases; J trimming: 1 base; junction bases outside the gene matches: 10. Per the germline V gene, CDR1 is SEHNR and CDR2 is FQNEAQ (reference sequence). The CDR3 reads CASSSGTVPYSNQPQHF. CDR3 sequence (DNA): TGTGCCAGCAGCTCCGGGACAGTCCCCTACAGCAATCAGCCCCAGCATTTT.

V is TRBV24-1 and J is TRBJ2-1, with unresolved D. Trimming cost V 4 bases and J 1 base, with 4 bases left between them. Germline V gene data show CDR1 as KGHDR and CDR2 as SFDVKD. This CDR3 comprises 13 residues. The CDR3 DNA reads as TGTGCCACCAGTGACCCTTCCTACAATGAGCAGTTCTTC. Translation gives CATSDPSYNEQFF.

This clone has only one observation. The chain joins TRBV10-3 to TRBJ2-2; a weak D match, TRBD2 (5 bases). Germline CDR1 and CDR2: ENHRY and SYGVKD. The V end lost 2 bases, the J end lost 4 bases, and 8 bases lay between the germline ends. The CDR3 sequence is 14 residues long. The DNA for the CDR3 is TGTGCCATCAGTGAGGCTCGGGGCACCGGGGAGCTGTTTTTT. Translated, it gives CAISEARGTGELFF.

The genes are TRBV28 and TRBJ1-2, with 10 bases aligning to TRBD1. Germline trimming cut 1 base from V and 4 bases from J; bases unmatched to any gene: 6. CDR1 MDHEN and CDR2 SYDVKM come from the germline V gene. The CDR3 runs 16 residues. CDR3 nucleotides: TGTGCCAGCAGTTTATCGGGACAGGGGATGGGCTATGGCTACACCTTC. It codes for CASSLSGQGMGYGYTF.

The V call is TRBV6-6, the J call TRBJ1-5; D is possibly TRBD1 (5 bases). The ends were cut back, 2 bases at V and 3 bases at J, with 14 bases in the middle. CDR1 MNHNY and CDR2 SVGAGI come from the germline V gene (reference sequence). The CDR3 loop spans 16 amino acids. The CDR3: CASSYPPQVHNQPQHF. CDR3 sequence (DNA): TGTGCCAGCAGTTACCCGCCACAGGTGCACAATCAGCCCCAGCATTTT.

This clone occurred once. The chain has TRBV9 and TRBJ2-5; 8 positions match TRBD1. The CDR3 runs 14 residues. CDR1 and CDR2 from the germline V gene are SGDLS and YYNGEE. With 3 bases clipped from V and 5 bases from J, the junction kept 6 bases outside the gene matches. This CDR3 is CASSARTGTETQYF. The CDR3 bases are TGTGCCAGCAGCGCCCGGACAGGGACGGAGACCCAGTACTTC.